This T cell receptor beta chain is drawn from a study of blood T cell repertoires in COVID-19 (TCRdb year 2020). In the study overall: The collaborator samples originated in the United States, Italy and Spain and spanned the acute and convalescent phases of COVID-19. The prospective study material was composed of cDNA or gDNA derived from T cells, B-cell-depleted T cells, or PBMCs. Subjects who had been exposed to COVID-19, were actively infected with it, or had recovered from it provided the deeply sampled blood TCRbeta repertoires that made up the dataset. A freely available public database, intended as a resource for researchers studying the immune response to SARS-CoV-2, is where the repertoires were released. Samples were obtained from the ongoing ImmuneRACE study (first 160 participants) and from 950 to 1,500 subjects provided by 6 global collaborators. Sample metadata almost always included a de-identified subject ID, COVID-19 status, age in years and sex. Where HLA class I and class II types were available, the types were taken from metadata supplied by the sample provider, not from assay-based typing.

TCRbeta CDR3 regions were amplified from genomic DNA using the immunoSEQ Assay, a bias-controlled multiplex PCR. The study's processing was this. The number of nucleated cells in each sample was estimated from the amplification of reference gene primers within the assay. To quantify the absolute abundance of each unique TCRbeta CDR3 rearrangement, sequence reads were collapsed and filtered. For each sample, productive Simpson clonality was calculated by taking the square root of Simpson's diversity index across productive rearrangements. As stored in TCRdb, this immuneACCESS dataset retains in-frame rearrangements with V and J assigned. A fraction of the clones does not appear; measured against another copy, unresolved V genes explain less than half of the discrepancy, and the remainder lacks a known reason. V, J and clone size are those of that table, while D and trimming were read from the DNA. The sample contains about 190,000 clones, more than 70% of them found a single time. The leading ten clones occupy roughly 9.1% of the sample.

Remarks on this clone: Its antigen is currently not known. Base qualities are not provided; no much larger clone lies one nucleotide away.

Study-level results and caveats: How much clinical and demographic metadata was included differed by source and by participant, and the metadata was provided uncurated.

In the prospective study, participants were roughly 18 to 90 years old, resided in 25 or so geographic areas of the United States, and were enrolled through a virtual design. In the prospective study, cohorts were assigned on the basis of participant-reported clinical history obtained from a screening survey and a study questionnaire. Recovered participants in ImmuneRACE Cohort 3 were defined as having two consecutive negative NP/OP PCR tests, clearance from a healthcare professional, or resolution of symptoms. In the prospective study, whole blood, serum and a nasopharyngeal or oropharyngeal swab were collected from each participant by mobile phlebotomists. Additional blood draws and questionnaires over a 2-month period could optionally be provided by prospective study participants. Blood samples from the prospective study were shipped frozen or at room temperature prior to DNA extraction. CDR1 and CDR2 are drawn from the germline V gene (reference sequence): SGHNT, YYREEE. The CDR3 runs 15 residues from the cysteine to the phenylalanine. The retained sequence is limited to the CDR3, 45 bases, with the frame set at the first base. Between the V and J ends, shortened by 2 bases and 3 bases respectively, the junction contains 14 bases.

Sequenced sample: PBMCs or T cells enriched from blood (not recorded which). The V and J segments used are TRBV5-4 and TRBJ1-1; TRBD1 could be the D gene, as 5 bases match. The receptor comes from a woman in her twenties or thirties who had recovered from COVID-19. The sequence in DNA is TGTGCCAGCAGCTTCGACTTTAGGGGTGACACTGAAGCTTTCTTT. The encoded protein is CASSFDFRGDTEAFF.